One sample yielded the 11 T cell receptor beta chains listed below, sequenced in a study of human T cells and chemical hapten exposure. Time point in this sample: patch test 1, 2 weeks after DPC sensitization. Documented treatment: therapeutic diphenylcyclopropenone sensitization with weekly scalp DPC. TCRdb passed the RACE reads through MiXCR, listing each CDR3 protein once. In the table there are tens of thousands of distinct CDR3 sequences, 32% of which are singletons. The input for sequencing was whole blood, taken in connection with sensitization to the hapten diphenylcyclopropenone (DPC). These receptor sequences come from a middle-aged man with alopecia areata. Some clones in this sample may be carry-over from other donors' samples.

The rearrangement joins TRBV13 to TRBJ2-3; D remains unclear. The germline gives CDR1 PRHDT, CDR2 FYEKMQ (reference sequence). CDR3 length: 15 residues. V was clipped by 0 bases and J by 0 bases, with 7 bases between them. CDR3 protein: CASSLGGRSTDTQYF. The CDR3 region has the DNA TGTGCCAGCAGCTTAGGTGGTAGGAGCACAGATACGCAGTATTTT.

This clonotype turned up a few times. V usage is TRBV6-5 and J usage is TRBJ2-7; 7 nucleotides line up with TRBD2. Unmatched junction bases numbered 2, after V lost 0 bases and J lost 0 bases. CDR1 is MNHEY, CDR2 SVGAGI, per germline. This CDR3 has 15 amino acids. CDR3 nucleotide sequence: TGTGCCAGCAGTTACTCGAGACTAGCCTCCTACGAGCAGTACTTC. It is translated as CASSYSRLASYEQYF.

This clonotype showed up just a few times. The chain has TRBV6-2 or TRBV6-3 and TRBJ2-6; no reliable D call. This CDR3 region has 15 residues. V shed 5 bases and J shed 0 bases, with 8 bases lying between them. Germline lookup yields CDR1 MNHEY and CDR2 SVGEGT. The CDR3 is CASSTISSGANVLTF. In DNA, the CDR3 is TGTGCCAGCAGTACCATAAGCTCTGGGGCCAACGTCCTGACTTTC.

The chain carries TRBV4-2 and TRBJ1-3; D call uncertain. With 3 bases removed from V and 1 base from J, the gap between germline ends came to 13 bases. This CDR3 is 16 amino acids long. In germline, CDR1 is LGHNA, CDR2 YNFKEQ. The CDR3 is CASSHSHRRSGNTIYF. The CDR3 coding sequence is TGTGCCAGCAGCCACAGCCACAGAAGATCTGGAAACACCATATATTTT.

This chain links TRBV28 with TRBJ1-5; D is undetermined. This CDR3 spans 11 amino acids. CDR1 MDHEN and CDR2 SYDVKM come from the germline V gene. The V and J ends lost 5 bases and 10 bases respectively, with 9 bases between them. The CDR3 sequence: CASSRGLPQHF. The CDR3 region has the DNA TGTGCCAGCAGTAGAGGGTTACCCCAGCATTTT.

This clonotype was counted only a few times. This sequence joins TRBV20-1 and TRBJ2-1; 10 bases match TRBD2. Trimming removed 1 base from V and 2 bases from J; junction bases left unmatched: 2. The CDR3 sequence is 15 residues long. Germline lookup yields CDR1 DFQATT and CDR2 SNEGSKA (reference sequence). DNA of the CDR3: TGCAGTGCTAGAGGTCTAGCGGGAGCCTACAATGAGCAGTTCTTC. Its protein is CSARGLAGAYNEQFF.

This clonotype was seen more than once but under ten times. This chain uses TRBV4-3 with TRBJ2-1; 9 nucleotides line up with TRBD1. The V segment lost 3 bases and the J segment 3 bases; nucleotides outside the gene matches: 6. This CDR3 is built from 16 residues. Looked up from germline, CDR1 is LGHNA and CDR2 is YSLEER. The CDR3 sequence: CASSHKGQGIYNEQFF. The CDR3 DNA reads as TGCGCCAGCAGCCACAAAGGACAGGGGATCTACAATGAGCAGTTCTTC.

Turning to this clonotype: One end of the junction fails to match germline, which may point to a read error. The chain couples TRBV12-3 or TRBV12-4 to TRBJ1-3; D call uncertain. The length of the CDR3 is 13 residues. In nucleotides, the CDR3 is TGTGCCAGCAGTTTAAACCAATCTCCGGCTCTGGATTTT. Translation: CASSLNQSPALDF.

This clonotype was seen more than once but under ten times. The rearrangement links TRBV6-2 or TRBV6-3 to TRBJ2-7; D is possibly TRBD1 (6 bases). This CDR3 spans 15 amino acids. Germline CDR1 is MNHEY and CDR2 is SVGEGT. Trimming pared 2 bases from V and 1 base from J, leaving 12 bases between. In DNA form, the CDR3 reads TGTGCCAGCAGTTACGAGGCAGGGGCGTCCTACGAGCAGTACTTC. Protein sequence: CASSYEAGASYEQYF.

The V call is TRBV21-1, the J call TRBJ2-3; the table assigns TRBD1, which was not confirmed against the DNA. TRBV21-1 is a recognized pseudogene. The CDR3 is 17 residues long. The CDR3 nucleotides read TGTGCCAGCAGCAAAGACCTGGCGGTCCCGAGCACAGATACGCAGTATTTT. The encoded protein is CASSKDLAVPSTDTQYF.

This clonotype has only a few counts. V usage is TRBV4-1 and J usage is TRBJ1-2, with D tentatively TRBD1 (5 bases). CDR1 is MGHRA and CDR2 is YSYEKL in the germline V gene. Trimming shortened V by 1 base and J by 5 bases, and 11 bases separated the two germline ends. The CDR3 has 14 amino acids. This chain's CDR3 is CASSQANGGYGYTF. The CDR3 coding sequence is TGCGCCAGCAGCCAAGCCAACGGGGGGTATGGCTACACCTTC.